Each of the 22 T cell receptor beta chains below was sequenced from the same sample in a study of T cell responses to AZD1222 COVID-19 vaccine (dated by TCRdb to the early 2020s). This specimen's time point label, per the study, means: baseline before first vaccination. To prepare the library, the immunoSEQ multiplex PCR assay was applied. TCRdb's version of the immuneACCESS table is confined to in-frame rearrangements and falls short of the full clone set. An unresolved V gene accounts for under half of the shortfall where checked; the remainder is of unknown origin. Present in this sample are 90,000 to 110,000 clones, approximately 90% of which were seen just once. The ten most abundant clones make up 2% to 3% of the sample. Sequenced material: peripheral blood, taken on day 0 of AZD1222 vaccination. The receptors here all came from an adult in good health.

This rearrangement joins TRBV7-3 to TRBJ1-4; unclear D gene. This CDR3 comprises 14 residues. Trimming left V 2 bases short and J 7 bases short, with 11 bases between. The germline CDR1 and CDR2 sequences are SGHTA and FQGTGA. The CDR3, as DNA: TGTGCCAGCAGCTTACGGTCTGAAGCTGAAAAACTGTTTTTT. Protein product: CASSLRSEAEKLFF.

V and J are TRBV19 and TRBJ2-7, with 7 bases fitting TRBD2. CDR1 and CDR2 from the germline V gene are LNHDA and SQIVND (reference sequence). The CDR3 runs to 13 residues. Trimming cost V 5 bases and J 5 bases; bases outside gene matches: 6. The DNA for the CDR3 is TGTGCCAGTAGTCTCCTTCGGGGGGACGAGCAGTACTTC. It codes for CASSLLRGDEQYF. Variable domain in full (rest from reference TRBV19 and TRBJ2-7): DGGITQSPKYLFRKEGQNVTLSCEQNLNHDAMYWYRQDPGQGLRLIYYSQIVNDFQKGDIAEGYSVSREKKESFPLTVTSAQKNPTAFYLCASSLLRGDEQYFGPGTRLTVT.

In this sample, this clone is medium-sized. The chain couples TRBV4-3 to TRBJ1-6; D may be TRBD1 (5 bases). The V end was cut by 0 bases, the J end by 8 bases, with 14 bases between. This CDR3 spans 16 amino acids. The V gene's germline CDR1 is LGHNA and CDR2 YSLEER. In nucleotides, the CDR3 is TGCGCCAGCAGCCAAGATCGGGCAGGGTCTTATTCACCCCTCCACTTT. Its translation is CASSQDRAGSYSPLHF.

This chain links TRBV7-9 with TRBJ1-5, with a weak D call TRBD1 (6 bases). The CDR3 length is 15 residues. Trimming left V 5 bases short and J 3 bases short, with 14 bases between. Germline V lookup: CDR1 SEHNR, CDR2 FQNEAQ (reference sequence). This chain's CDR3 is CASSQDGQNNQPQHF. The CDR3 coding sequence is TGTGCCAGCAGCCAGGACGGACAGAACAATCAGCCCCAGCATTTT.

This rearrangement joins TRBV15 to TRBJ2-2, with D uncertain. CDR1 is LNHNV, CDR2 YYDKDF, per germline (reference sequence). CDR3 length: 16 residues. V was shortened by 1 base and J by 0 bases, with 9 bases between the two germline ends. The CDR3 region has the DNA TGTGCCACCAGCAGAGCAGAAGGCTCGAACACCGGGGAGCTGTTTTTT. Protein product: CATSRAEGSNTGELFF.

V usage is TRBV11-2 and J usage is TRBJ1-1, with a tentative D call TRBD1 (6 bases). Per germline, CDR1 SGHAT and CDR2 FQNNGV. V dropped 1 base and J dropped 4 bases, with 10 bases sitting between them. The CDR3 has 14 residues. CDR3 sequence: CASSLVGGLTEAFF. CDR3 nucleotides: TGTGCCAGCAGCTTAGTCGGGGGCCTCACTGAAGCTTTCTTT.

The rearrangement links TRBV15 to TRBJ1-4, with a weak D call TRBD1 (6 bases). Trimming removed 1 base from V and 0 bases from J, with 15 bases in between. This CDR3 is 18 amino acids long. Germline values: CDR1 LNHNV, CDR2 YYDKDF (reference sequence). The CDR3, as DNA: TGTGCCACCAGCAGAGTGGACAGAGCCCTAACAACTAATGAAAAACTGTTTTTT. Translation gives CATSRVDRALTTNEKLFF.

The CDR3 sequence is CASRSPPGFNEKLFF. CDR3 bases: TGTGCCAGCAGGTCCCCCCCAGGGTTCAATGAAAAACTGTTTTTT. The genes are TRBV28 and TRBJ1-4, with TRBD1 as a possible D gene (5 bases). Germline V gene data show CDR1 as MDHEN and CDR2 as SYDVKM. Trimming took 6 bases from V and 5 from J, leaving 16 bases between them. The CDR3 covers 15 residues.

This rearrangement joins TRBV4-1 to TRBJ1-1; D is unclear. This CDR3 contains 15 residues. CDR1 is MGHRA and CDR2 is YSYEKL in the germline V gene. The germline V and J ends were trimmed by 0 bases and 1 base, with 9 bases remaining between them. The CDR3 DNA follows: TGCGCCAGCAGCCAAGATTACGTTCCGAACACTGAAGCTTTCTTT. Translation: CASSQDYVPNTEAFF.

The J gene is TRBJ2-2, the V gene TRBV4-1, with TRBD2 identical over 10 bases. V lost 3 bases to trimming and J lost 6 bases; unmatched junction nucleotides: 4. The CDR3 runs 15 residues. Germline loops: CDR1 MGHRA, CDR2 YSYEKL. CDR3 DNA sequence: TGCGCCAGCAGCCAGGGACTAGCGACTGCCGGGGAGCTGTTTTTT. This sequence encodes CASSQGLATAGELFF.

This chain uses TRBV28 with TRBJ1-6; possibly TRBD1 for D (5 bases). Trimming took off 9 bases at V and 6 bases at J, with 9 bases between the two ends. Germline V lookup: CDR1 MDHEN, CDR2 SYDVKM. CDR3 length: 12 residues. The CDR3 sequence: CASCRVNSPLHF. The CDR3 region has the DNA TGTGCCAGTTGCAGGGTTAATTCACCCCTCCACTTT.

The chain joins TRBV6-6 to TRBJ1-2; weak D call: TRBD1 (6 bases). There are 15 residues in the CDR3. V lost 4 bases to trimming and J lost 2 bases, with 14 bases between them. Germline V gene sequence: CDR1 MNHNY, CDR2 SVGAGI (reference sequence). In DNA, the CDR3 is TGTGCCAGCAGTTTGGACAGAGCCCAAAACTATGGCTACACCTTC. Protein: CASSLDRAQNYGYTF.

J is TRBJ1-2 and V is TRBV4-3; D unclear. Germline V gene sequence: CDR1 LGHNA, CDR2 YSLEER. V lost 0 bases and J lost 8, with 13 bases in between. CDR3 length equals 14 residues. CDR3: CASSQDSGVGGYTF. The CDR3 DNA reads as TGCGCCAGCAGCCAAGATAGCGGTGTCGGGGGCTACACCTTC.

CDR3 in amino acids: CASSRRPGGSSYEQYF. The CDR3 DNA reads TGTGCCAGCAGCCGAAGGCCGGGCGGGAGCTCCTACGAGCAGTACTTC. The V gene is TRBV4-2, the J gene TRBJ2-7, with TRBD2 identical over 7 bases. This CDR3 has 16 residues. The germline CDR1 and CDR2 sequences are LGHNA and YNFKEQ. J gave up 0 bases and V 4 bases, and 9 bases lay outside the gene matches.

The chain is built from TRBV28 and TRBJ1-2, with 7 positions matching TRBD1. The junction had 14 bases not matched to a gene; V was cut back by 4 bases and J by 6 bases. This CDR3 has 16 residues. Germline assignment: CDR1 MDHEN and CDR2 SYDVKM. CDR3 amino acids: CASSSSFREGADGYTF. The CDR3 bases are TGTGCCAGCAGTTCCTCTTTTCGAGAGGGGGCGGATGGCTACACCTTC.

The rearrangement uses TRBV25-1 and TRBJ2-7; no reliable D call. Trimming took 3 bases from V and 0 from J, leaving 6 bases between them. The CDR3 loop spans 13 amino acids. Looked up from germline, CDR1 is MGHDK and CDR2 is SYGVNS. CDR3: CASSDPYSYEQYF. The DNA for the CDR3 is TGTGCCAGCAGTGATCCCTACTCCTACGAGCAGTACTTC.

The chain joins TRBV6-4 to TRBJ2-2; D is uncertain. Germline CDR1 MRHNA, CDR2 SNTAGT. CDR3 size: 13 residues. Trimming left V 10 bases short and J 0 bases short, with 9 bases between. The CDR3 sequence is CAIRCANTGELFF. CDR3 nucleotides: TGTGCCATAAGATGCGCGAACACCGGGGAGCTGTTTTTT.

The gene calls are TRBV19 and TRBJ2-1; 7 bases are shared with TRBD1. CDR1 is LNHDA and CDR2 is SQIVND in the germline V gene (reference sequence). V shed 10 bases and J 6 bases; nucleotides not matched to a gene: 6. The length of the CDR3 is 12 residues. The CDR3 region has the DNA TGTGCCACTTTACAGGGGAGCAATGAGCAGTTCTTC. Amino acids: CATLQGSNEQFF.

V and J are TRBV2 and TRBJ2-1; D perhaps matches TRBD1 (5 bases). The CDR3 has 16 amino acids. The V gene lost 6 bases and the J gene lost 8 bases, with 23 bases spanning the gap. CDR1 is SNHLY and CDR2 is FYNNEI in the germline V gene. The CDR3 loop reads CASSPSLEGASDEQFF. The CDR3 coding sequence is TGTGCCAGCAGCCCGAGCTTAGAAGGGGCGTCTGATGAGCAGTTCTTC.

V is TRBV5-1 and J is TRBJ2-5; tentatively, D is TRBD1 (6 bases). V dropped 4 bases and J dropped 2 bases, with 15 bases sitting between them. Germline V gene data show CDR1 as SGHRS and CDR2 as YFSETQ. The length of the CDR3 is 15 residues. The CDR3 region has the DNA TGCGCCAGCAGCACTACGGGTACAGGGCAAGAGACCCAGTACTTC. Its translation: CASSTTGTGQETQYF.

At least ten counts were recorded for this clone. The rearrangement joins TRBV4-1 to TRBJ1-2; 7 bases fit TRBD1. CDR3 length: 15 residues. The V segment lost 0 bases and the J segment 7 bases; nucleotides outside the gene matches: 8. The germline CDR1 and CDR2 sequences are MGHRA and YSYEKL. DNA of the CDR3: TGCGCCAGCAGCCAAGAGGGACAGCCTTCCTTTGGCTACACCTTC. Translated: CASSQEGQPSFGYTF.

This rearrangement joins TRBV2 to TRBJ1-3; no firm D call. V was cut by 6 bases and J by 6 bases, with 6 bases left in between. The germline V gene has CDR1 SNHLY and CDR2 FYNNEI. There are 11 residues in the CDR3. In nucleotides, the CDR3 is TGTGCCAGCAGCGTACAAAACACCATATATTTT. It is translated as CASSVQNTIYF.